This paragraph reports one T cell receptor beta chain. The data were taken from a study of radiotherapy plus CTLA-4 blockade in lung cancer. The V and J ends lost 0 bases and 0 bases, in that order; junction bases with no gene match: 5. The CDR3 has 17 residues. Germline V gene lookup returns CDR1 WSHSY and CDR2 SAAADI. Some clones are missing from TCRdb's copy, which holds only in-frame ones; the method was immunoSEQ multiplex PCR. The data show around 37,000 clones, around 75% seen once. Treatment of patients with chemo-refractory metastatic non-small-cell lung cancer consisted of focal radiation plus CTLA-4 blockade with ipilimumab.

The sequenced sample was peripheral blood, obtained from a patient treated with radiotherapy plus ipilimumab. The source of this sequence is a human donor with non-small cell lung cancer that progressed on radiotherapy plus ipilimumab. The chain joins TRBV10-2 to TRBJ2-1, with TRBD2 matching over 7 bases. CDR3 sequence (DNA): TGCGCCAGCAGTGAGTCGGGGGGGTCTATCTCCTACAATGAGCAGTTCTTC. Translated: CASSESGGSISYNEQFF.